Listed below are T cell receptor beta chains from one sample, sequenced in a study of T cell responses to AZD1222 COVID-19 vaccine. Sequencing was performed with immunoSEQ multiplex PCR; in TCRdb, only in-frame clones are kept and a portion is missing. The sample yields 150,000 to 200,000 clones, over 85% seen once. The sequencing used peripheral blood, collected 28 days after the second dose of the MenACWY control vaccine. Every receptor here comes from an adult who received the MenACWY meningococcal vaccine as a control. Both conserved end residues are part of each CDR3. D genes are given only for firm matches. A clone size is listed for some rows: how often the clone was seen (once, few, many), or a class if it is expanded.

CDR3nt: TGTGCCAGCAGCTTAGGACAGGGGATAGCGATCACCTTC
CDR3aa: CASSLGQGIAITF
abundance: NA
v_gene: TRBV7-9
d_gene: TRBD1
j_gene: TRBJ1-2

CDR3nt: TGTGCCATCAGTGAGGGTAGCGGGGTCTGGGACAATGAGCAGTTCTTC
CDR3aa: CAISEGSGVWDNEQFF
abundance: NA
v_gene: TRBV10-3
d_gene: TRBD2
j_gene: TRBJ2-1

CDR3nt: TGCAGCGCGACCTTGGGGCGGACAGATACGCAGTATTTT
CDR3aa: CSATLGRTDTQYF
abundance: NA
v_gene: TRBV29-1
d_gene: NA
j_gene: TRBJ2-3

CDR3nt: TGTGCCAGTCGTGGGACTAGCAAGTTCTATGAGCAGTTCTTC
CDR3aa: CASRGTSKFYEQFF
abundance: NA
v_gene: TRBV28
d_gene: TRBD2
j_gene: TRBJ2-1

CDR3nt: TGTGCCAGTAAGGGTTTTGCAGGCGGAACGAACACCGGGGAGCTGTTTTTT
CDR3aa: CASKGFAGGTNTGELFF
abundance: NA
v_gene: TRBV19
d_gene: NA
j_gene: TRBJ2-2

CDR3nt: TGCGCCAGCAGCGCGGGACTAGCGGGAGGGAGGTCCTACAATGAGCAGTTCTTC
CDR3aa: CASSAGLAGGRSYNEQFF
abundance: once
v_gene: TRBV5-1
d_gene: TRBD2
j_gene: TRBJ2-1

CDR3nt: TGTGCCAGCAGCTTATTGCCAGATGGCACTGAAGCTTTCTTT
CDR3aa: CASSLLPDGTEAFF
abundance: NA
v_gene: TRBV7-2
d_gene: NA
j_gene: TRBJ1-1

CDR3nt: TGTGCCAGCAGCCACCAACTCCCAACGGGGGAGACCCAGTACTTC
CDR3aa: CASSHQLPTGETQYF
abundance: NA
v_gene: TRBV3-1/TRBV3-2
d_gene: NA
j_gene: TRBJ2-5

CDR3nt: TGCAGTGCTAGAGATGGTAGCAAGCAGTATTTT
CDR3aa: CSARDGSKQYF
abundance: NA
v_gene: TRBV20-1
d_gene: NA
j_gene: TRBJ2-3

CDR3nt: TGTGCCTGTCGGAGGGGGACTAATAATTCACCCCTCCACTTT
CDR3aa: CACRRGTNNSPLHF
abundance: NA
v_gene: TRBV30
d_gene: NA
j_gene: TRBJ1-6

CDR3nt: TGTGCCAGCAGTCGGGGACAGCTTAATGAAAAACTGTTTTTT
CDR3aa: CASSRGQLNEKLFF
abundance: NA
v_gene: TRBV6-5
d_gene: TRBD1
j_gene: TRBJ1-4

CDR3nt: TGTGCCAGCAGTGACTACAGAGAAGCTTTCTTT
CDR3aa: CASSDYREAFF
abundance: NA
v_gene: TRBV2
d_gene: NA
j_gene: TRBJ1-1

CDR3nt: TGTGCGACCGGGACCGGGGAGCTGTTTTTT
CDR3aa: CATGTGELFF
abundance: NA
v_gene: TRBV12-3/TRBV12-4
d_gene: NA
j_gene: TRBJ2-2

CDR3nt: TGTGCCAGCAGTTTTTCCTCTTCGGACAGGGAAGCTTTCTTT
CDR3aa: CASSFSSSDREAFF
abundance: NA
v_gene: TRBV27
d_gene: TRBD1
j_gene: TRBJ1-1

CDR3nt: TGTGCCAGCAGAGCCACTAGCGGGAGTTTGTTGCAGTACTTC
CDR3aa: CASRATSGSLLQYF
abundance: NA
v_gene: TRBV7-9
d_gene: TRBD2
j_gene: TRBJ2-7

CDR3nt: TGTGCCAGCAGCTTCCTGACTAGCGGGAGGGCCGATACGCAGTATTTT
CDR3aa: CASSFLTSGRADTQYF
abundance: NA
v_gene: TRBV7-3
d_gene: TRBD2
j_gene: TRBJ2-3

CDR3nt: TGCGCCAGCAGCTGGGACAGGCCCGTTCCATCAAACTATGGCTACACCTTC
CDR3aa: CASSWDRPVPSNYGYTF
abundance: NA
v_gene: TRBV5-1
d_gene: TRBD1
j_gene: TRBJ1-2

CDR3nt: TGTGCCAGTCACTCTAACTATGGCTACACCTTC
CDR3aa: CASHSNYGYTF
abundance: NA
v_gene: TRBV6-5
d_gene: NA
j_gene: TRBJ1-2

CDR3nt: TGTGCCAGCAGTTCCGGGGCTAACTATGGCTACACCTTC
CDR3aa: CASSSGANYGYTF
abundance: NA
v_gene: TRBV6-5
d_gene: NA
j_gene: TRBJ1-2

CDR3nt: TGTGCCAGTACCTTACTAGGTAGTTTGAACACTGAAGCTTTCTTT
CDR3aa: CASTLLGSLNTEAFF
abundance: NA
v_gene: TRBV19
d_gene: NA
j_gene: TRBJ1-1

CDR3nt: TGTGCCAGCAGTCTCCCCGGACAGCCCAACTATGGCTACACCTTC
CDR3aa: CASSLPGQPNYGYTF
abundance: NA
v_gene: TRBV28
d_gene: NA
j_gene: TRBJ1-2

CDR3nt: TGTGCCAGCAGCCAAGATTTGGGTTTTAACTATGGCTACACCTTC
CDR3aa: CASSQDLGFNYGYTF
abundance: NA
v_gene: TRBV3-1/TRBV3-2
d_gene: NA
j_gene: TRBJ1-2

CDR3nt: TGTGCCAGCACCTGGGACAGCAATCAGCCCCAGCATTTT
CDR3aa: CASTWDSNQPQHF
abundance: NA
v_gene: TRBV6-5
d_gene: NA
j_gene: TRBJ1-5

CDR3nt: TGTGCCAGCAGCCGGACACTTCTCTCTGGAAACACCATATATTTT
CDR3aa: CASSRTLLSGNTIYF
abundance: NA
v_gene: TRBV6-5
d_gene: NA
j_gene: TRBJ1-3

CDR3nt: TGTGCCAGCAGTTCAGGGTGGGGCGAAAAACTGTTTTTT
CDR3aa: CASSSGWGEKLFF
abundance: NA
v_gene: TRBV27
d_gene: NA
j_gene: TRBJ1-4

CDR3nt: TGTGCTAGTGGTTTTAGGGGACAGTCTCCCTACGAGCAGTACTTC
CDR3aa: CASGFRGQSPYEQYF
abundance: NA
v_gene: TRBV12-5
d_gene: TRBD1
j_gene: TRBJ2-7

CDR3nt: TGTGCCAGCAGTCTTACAGCGTACAATGAGCAGTTCTTC
CDR3aa: CASSLTAYNEQFF
abundance: NA
v_gene: TRBV25-1
d_gene: NA
j_gene: TRBJ2-1

CDR3nt: TGTGCCAGCAGTTCCCAAAAAGCCGGGGCCAACGTCCTGACTTTC
CDR3aa: CASSSQKAGANVLTF
abundance: NA
v_gene: TRBV28
d_gene: NA
j_gene: TRBJ2-6

CDR3nt: TGCAGCGCGTCAGACAGTGTATGGGGCGAGCAGTACTTC
CDR3aa: CSASDSVWGEQYF
abundance: NA
v_gene: TRBV29-1
d_gene: NA
j_gene: TRBJ2-7

CDR3nt: TGTGCCAGCTCACCATTAGCGGGAGGTTTCCAAGAGACCCAGTACTTC
CDR3aa: CASSPLAGGFQETQYF
abundance: NA
v_gene: TRBV18
d_gene: TRBD2
j_gene: TRBJ2-5

CDR3nt: TGTGCCAGCAGGGTATTATGGGGAGGGGTCAATGAGCAGTTCTTC
CDR3aa: CASRVLWGGVNEQFF
abundance: NA
v_gene: TRBV2
d_gene: TRBD2
j_gene: TRBJ2-1

CDR3nt: TGTGCCAGCAGCCCGGCGGCCGGGGAGCTGTTTTTT
CDR3aa: CASSPAAGELFF
abundance: NA
v_gene: TRBV7-8
d_gene: NA
j_gene: TRBJ2-2

CDR3nt: TGCGCCAGCAGCGCCGGACTTCGTGGGGGCATGAACACTGAAGCTTTCTTT
CDR3aa: CASSAGLRGGMNTEAFF
abundance: few
v_gene: TRBV5-1
d_gene: NA
j_gene: TRBJ1-1

CDR3nt: TGTGCCAGCGCCGGGACAGGAGCCGGCAATGAGCAGTTCTTC
CDR3aa: CASAGTGAGNEQFF
abundance: NA
v_gene: TRBV3-1/TRBV3-2
d_gene: TRBD1
j_gene: TRBJ2-1

CDR3nt: TGTGCCAGTAGTATAAGTCTCGGGGGAGGAACTGAAGCTTTCTTT
CDR3aa: CASSISLGGGTEAFF
abundance: NA
v_gene: TRBV19
d_gene: NA
j_gene: TRBJ1-1

CDR3nt: TGTGCCAGCAGCTTGGTGGCAGGTCAATCGGTGGGTGAAAAACTGTTTTTT
CDR3aa: CASSLVAGQSVGEKLFF
abundance: NA
v_gene: TRBV5-5
d_gene: NA
j_gene: TRBJ1-4

CDR3nt: TGTGCCAGCAGCGTCGGGACAGTTTCGGTCGCCGGGGAGCTGTTTTTT
CDR3aa: CASSVGTVSVAGELFF
abundance: NA
v_gene: TRBV3-1/TRBV3-2
d_gene: TRBD1
j_gene: TRBJ2-2

CDR3nt: TGTGCCTGGAGTGTAAGGGGCAGGCTTGGTCAGCCCCAGCATTTT
CDR3aa: CAWSVRGRLGQPQHF
abundance: NA
v_gene: TRBV30
d_gene: NA
j_gene: TRBJ1-5

CDR3nt: TGCGCCAGCAGCCTAACAGGGAGCGGGGAGCTGTTTTTT
CDR3aa: CASSLTGSGELFF
abundance: NA
v_gene: TRBV5-1
d_gene: NA
j_gene: TRBJ2-2

CDR3nt: TGCGCCAGCAGCTTGTCGCGACTCCCGAGCAATGAGCAGTTCTTC
CDR3aa: CASSLSRLPSNEQFF
abundance: NA
v_gene: TRBV5-1
d_gene: NA
j_gene: TRBJ2-1

CDR3nt: TGTGCCAGCAGCTGGAGGACCCCCACAGATACGCAGTATTTT
CDR3aa: CASSWRTPTDTQYF
abundance: NA
v_gene: TRBV7-2
d_gene: NA
j_gene: TRBJ2-3

CDR3nt: TGTGCCAGCAGCCAAGATCGGAGCGGGACCTCCTACGAGCAGTACTTC
CDR3aa: CASSQDRSGTSYEQYF
abundance: NA
v_gene: TRBV3-1/TRBV3-2
d_gene: TRBD2
j_gene: TRBJ2-7

CDR3nt: TGTGCCAGCAGCTTAAGGCGGGGAGGCACAGATACGCAGTATTTT
CDR3aa: CASSLRRGGTDTQYF
abundance: NA
v_gene: TRBV7-3
d_gene: NA
j_gene: TRBJ2-3

CDR3nt: TGTGCCAGCAGCTCGGGACTAGCGGGATTCTACAATGAGCAGTTCTTC
CDR3aa: CASSSGLAGFYNEQFF
abundance: once
v_gene: TRBV5-4
d_gene: TRBD2
j_gene: TRBJ2-1

CDR3nt: TGTGCCACCAGTGACAGGGGCTATGGCTACACCTTC
CDR3aa: CATSDRGYGYTF
abundance: NA
v_gene: TRBV24-1
d_gene: NA
j_gene: TRBJ1-2

CDR3nt: TGTGCCAGTAGTATCCTAGGGTTAAACTATGGCTACACCTTC
CDR3aa: CASSILGLNYGYTF
abundance: few
v_gene: TRBV19
d_gene: NA
j_gene: TRBJ1-2

CDR3nt: TGTGCCATCACTGGGACTAGCGGGAGAAGTTACGAGCAGTACTTC
CDR3aa: CAITGTSGRSYEQYF
abundance: NA
v_gene: TRBV10-3
d_gene: TRBD2
j_gene: TRBJ2-7

CDR3nt: TGTGCCAGTAGTCTATCGACTCTTCGTGGGGCCAAAAACATTCAGTACTTC
CDR3aa: CASSLSTLRGAKNIQYF
abundance: NA
v_gene: TRBV19
d_gene: NA
j_gene: TRBJ2-4

CDR3nt: TGCGCCAGCAGCCTCGGGACACCGGGGGAAAAACTGTTTTTT
CDR3aa: CASSLGTPGEKLFF
abundance: NA
v_gene: TRBV5-1
d_gene: NA
j_gene: TRBJ1-4

CDR3nt: TGTGCCACCAGCAGAGGAGGGGGGGCCTCCTACGAGCAGTACTTC
CDR3aa: CATSRGGGASYEQYF
abundance: NA
v_gene: TRBV15
d_gene: NA
j_gene: TRBJ2-7

CDR3nt: TGTGCCAGCAGCGTAGGGGTCTATGGCTACACCTTC
CDR3aa: CASSVGVYGYTF
abundance: NA
v_gene: TRBV9
d_gene: NA
j_gene: TRBJ1-2

CDR3nt: TGCGCCAGCAGCTTGGGACGAGACGAGCAGTACTTC
CDR3aa: CASSLGRDEQYF
abundance: NA
v_gene: TRBV5-1
d_gene: NA
j_gene: TRBJ2-7

CDR3nt: TGTGCCAGCAGTTTAAACCCCTCTCCCGGAAACACCATATATTTT
CDR3aa: CASSLNPSPGNTIYF
abundance: NA
v_gene: TRBV27
d_gene: NA
j_gene: TRBJ1-3

CDR3nt: TGTGCCAGCAGCCAGACCGGGGGGATGGGGAGCCCCCGAAACACCATATATTTT
CDR3aa: CASSQTGGMGSPRNTIYF
abundance: NA
v_gene: TRBV7-8
d_gene: NA
j_gene: TRBJ1-3